The 9 T cell receptor beta chains below all came from one sample that was sequenced in a study of control samples from healthy donors and cancer patients (dated by TCRdb to 2019 to 2021). The library relied on the immunoSEQ multiplex PCR assay. TCRdb's version of the immuneACCESS table is confined to in-frame rearrangements and falls short of the full clone set. An unresolved V gene accounts for under half of the shortfall where checked; the remainder is of unknown origin. The sample table records around 7,800 clones; approximately 77% of these occur just once. The top ten clones comprise 28% of the sample. The material sequenced was PBMCs. The origin of the receptors is a man in his sixties or seventies with lung cancer.

The chain combines TRBV6-2 or TRBV6-3 with TRBJ2-2; 10 nucleotides match TRBD2. Germline V gene data show CDR1 as MNHEY and CDR2 as SVGEGT. CDR3 size: 17 residues. The junction had 9 bases not matched to a gene; V was cut back by 5 bases and J by 3 bases. DNA of the CDR3: TGTGCCAGCAGTGCTACGCCGGGACTAGCGTACACCGGGGAGCTGTTTTTT. It codes for CASSATPGLAYTGELFF.

This clone was picked up one time. V gene TRBV6-1 combines with J gene TRBJ2-3; D possibly corresponds to TRBD1 (5 bases). The V gene's germline CDR1 is MNHNS and CDR2 SASEGT. This CDR3 comprises 16 residues. Trimming stripped 1 base from V and 1 base from J, with 12 bases between. CDR3 coding DNA: TGTGCCAGCAGTGAAGGTGCAGGGTGGGGCACAGATACGCAGTATTTT. This translates into CASSEGAGWGTDTQYF.

V gene TRBV4-1 combines with J gene TRBJ1-3; TRBD1 matches 10 bases. Germline V gene lookup returns CDR1 MGHRA and CDR2 YSYEKL. After removal of 0 bases from V and 0 bases from J, the junction contained 8 bases not matched to a gene. The length of the CDR3 is 19 residues. The CDR3 sequence: CASSQDPGQGIGSGNTIYF. The CDR3, as DNA: TGCGCCAGCAGCCAAGACCCGGGACAGGGGATTGGCTCTGGAAACACCATATATTTT.

This clone was picked up a small number of times. This CDR3 reads CAWSVRDSTEAFF. CDR3 sequence (DNA): TGTGCCTGGAGTGTAAGAGATTCCACTGAAGCTTTCTTT. The V gene is TRBV30, the J gene TRBJ1-1; no definite D call. CDR3 length: 13 residues. Trimming took 0 bases from V and 4 from J, leaving 9 bases between them. Germline CDR1 GTSNPN, CDR2 SVGIG (reference sequence).

V usage is TRBV3-1 (or the pseudogene TRBV3-2) and J usage is TRBJ2-5; TRBD2 matches at 7 bases. Germline lookup yields CDR1 LGHDT and CDR2 YNNKEL (reference sequence). J gave up 5 bases and V 0 bases, and 6 bases lay outside the gene matches. The CDR3 consists of 15 residues. The CDR3 DNA reads as TGTGCCAGCAGCCAAGATCCAGCGGGAATGGAGACCCAGTACTTC. Translated: CASSQDPAGMETQYF.

This sequence joins TRBV28 and TRBJ1-2; possibly TRBD1 for D (6 bases). This CDR3 is 14 amino acids long. V gave up 7 bases and J gave up 4 bases, with 16 bases separating them. Germline CDR1 is MDHEN and CDR2 is SYDVKM. For the CDR3, the DNA is TGTGCCAGCAAAGGACAGACGCTCTTCTATGGCTACACCTTC. It encodes CASKGQTLFYGYTF.

This clone has a single count. V usage is TRBV6-4 and J usage is TRBJ2-1; TRBD2 might be the D (6 bases). V lost 5 bases and J 0 bases, leaving 8 bases between the germline ends. Germline values: CDR1 MRHNA, CDR2 SNTAGT. This CDR3 spans 14 amino acids. The CDR3 protein is CASSIAVSYNEQFF. CDR3 nucleotides: TGTGCCAGCAGTATAGCGGTCTCCTACAATGAGCAGTTCTTC.

This chain uses TRBV20-1 with TRBJ2-3, with D perhaps matching TRBD2 (6 bases). V lost 3 bases and J lost 2, with 9 bases in between. This CDR3 region has 13 residues. Germline V gives CDR1 DFQATT, CDR2 SNEGSKA (reference sequence). The CDR3 DNA reads as TGCAGTGCTAGTGGGAGGTTCACAGATACGCAGTATTTT. Translation: CSASGRFTDTQYF.

This clone was seen just once. The V call is TRBV27, the J call TRBJ1-1; TRBD1 aligns across 8 bases. This CDR3 contains 15 residues. The V segment lost 5 bases and the J segment 1 base; nucleotides outside the gene matches: 6. Germline V CDR1 and CDR2: MNHEY, SMNVEV (reference sequence). The CDR3 here is CASSPFGQGNTEAFF. CDR3 DNA sequence: TGTGCCAGCAGTCCCTTCGGACAGGGGAACACTGAAGCTTTCTTT.